The sample holds a few counts of the clone carrying this TCR beta chain. Its antigen is not identified. The data stem from a study of identical twins. Study outcomes and limitations: Alpha sequences out of frame and shared by twins had excess low generation probability.

TCRdb passed the 5' RACE reads through MiXCR, listing each CDR3 protein once. Among about 530,000 distinct CDR3 sequences listed, approximately 20% were seen once. In germline, CDR1 is SGHRS, CDR2 YFSETQ. The CDR3 is made up of 13 amino acids. Trimming pared 0 bases from V and 9 bases from J, leaving 10 bases between. Another study also made use of these data, one on yellow fever vaccine responses in identical twins.

The sample consisted of CD4+ T cells sorted from blood. The chain is built from TRBV5-1 and TRBJ2-1; either TRBD1 or TRBD2 may fit D (5 bases each). The TCR was taken from a woman under 30 in good health. The CDR3 loop is CASSLDGASEQFF. The CDR3 nucleotides are TGCGCCAGCAGCTTGGACGGGGCCAGTGAGCAGTTCTTC.